This T cell receptor (beta chain) was documented in a study of metastatic and nonmetastatic thyroid tumors. Looking at the study overall: Across peripheral blood and tumor or nodule tissue samples taken from malignant and benign thyroid patients, the repertoires were compared with one another. General study results and limits: Compared with benign nodules, malignant thyroid tumors were reported to have significantly higher TCR beta diversity in both blood and tumor.

The germline gives CDR1 MNHEY, CDR2 SVGEGT. The CDR3 extends over 14 amino acids. Via MiXCR, TCRdb re-called the PCR reads. The table shows about 30,000 clones, with 25% occurring only once. Concerning this clone itself: Its antigen is still unknown. The germline gene is not matched at one end of the junction; a read error may be the cause.

Every patient was untreated before thyroid surgery. The chain joins TRBV6-2 or TRBV6-3 to TRBJ2-4; 9 positions agree with TRBD1. Input material: blood. This TCR was recovered from a female donor with papillary thyroid cancer or a benign thyroid nodule (not recorded which). Some clones in this sample may be carry-over from other donors' samples. As DNA, the CDR3 is TGTGACAGCAGTCGACAGGGGGGGAAAAACATTCAGAACTTC. Translating it yields CDSSRQGGKNIQNF.